Below, 15 T cell receptor beta chains from the same sample are listed, as sequenced in a study of blood T cell repertoires in COVID-19 (dated by TCRdb to 2018 to 2021). The receptor library was made with the immunoSEQ multiplex PCR assay. TCRdb retrieved this table from immuneACCESS and kept in-frame rearrangements only. Not all clones are present; in checked studies, unresolved V genes account for under half, and no reason is known for the remainder. In all, the sample holds about 71,000 clones, and nearly 90% of those were seen once. The ten largest clonotypes hold about 8.9% of the sample. Sequences were obtained from peripheral blood. The source of these receptors is a man aged 50 to 59 with active COVID-19.

The V gene is TRBV29-1, the J gene TRBJ1-2, with D unclear. This CDR3 is built from 14 residues. The germline CDR1 and CDR2 sequences are SQVTM and ANQGSEA. The ends were cut back, 7 bases at V and 2 bases at J, with 17 bases in the middle. This chain's CDR3 is CSAPDVGENYGYTF. The CDR3 coding sequence is TGCAGCGCCCCGGATGTGGGAGAGAACTATGGCTACACCTTC.

The rearrangement links TRBV7-9 to TRBJ2-3; a weak D match, TRBD1 (7 bases). The CDR3 has 14 residues. Trimming removed 1 base at V and 4 bases at J, with 9 bases between. Germline V lookup: CDR1 SEHNR, CDR2 FQNEAQ (reference sequence). This CDR3 reads CASSLVRGADTQYF. CDR3 coding DNA: TGTGCCAGCAGCTTAGTCAGGGGGGCAGATACGCAGTATTTT.

The rearrangement joins TRBV28 to TRBJ2-4; possible D gene TRBD1, 6 bases. Germline V gene sequence: CDR1 MDHEN, CDR2 SYDVKM. Trimming took off 3 bases at V and 5 bases at J, with 8 bases between the two ends. The CDR3 extends over 13 amino acids. The CDR3 DNA reads TGTGCCAGCAGTTTCCCAGGGGAAAACATTCAGTACTTC. This gives the protein CASSFPGENIQYF.

The V gene is TRBV25-1, the J gene TRBJ2-5; 7 bases match TRBD2. The CDR3 runs to 13 residues. Trimming removed 6 bases from V and 0 bases from J; junction bases left unmatched: 1. The germline CDR1 and CDR2 sequences are MGHDK and SYGVNS. The CDR3 bases are TGTGCCAGCAGCGGGACTAACCAAGAGACCCAGTACTTC. Its protein product is CASSGTNQETQYF.

This clone was seen only once. The CDR3 here is CASSFRTGRETQYF. CDR3 bases: TGTGCCAGCAGCTTCCGCACAGGGAGAGAGACCCAGTACTTC. V gene TRBV7-8 combines with J gene TRBJ2-5; maybe TRBD1 (6 bases). Germline values: CDR1 SGHVS, CDR2 FQNEAQ. The CDR3 has 14 residues. Trimming cost V 3 bases and J 4 bases, with 12 bases left between them.

The rearrangement links TRBV4-1 to TRBJ1-2, with TRBD1 matching 8 bases. Germline-derived CDR1 and CDR2 are MGHRA and YSYEKL. This CDR3 has 15 amino acids. V was pared by 1 base and J by 1 base, with 2 bases of the junction left unmatched. CDR3 sequence: CASSQGTGSNYGYTF. The CDR3 bases are TGCGCCAGCAGCCAAGGGACAGGGAGTAACTATGGCTACACCTTC.

The chain combines TRBV18 with TRBJ1-1; D unresolved. V was cut by 1 base and J by 2 bases, with 8 bases left in between. CDR3 length: 14 residues. Looked up from germline, CDR1 is KGHSH and CDR2 is LQKENI. CDR3 amino acids: CASSPQWANTEAFF. In DNA, the CDR3 is TGTGCCAGCTCACCACAGTGGGCAAACACTGAAGCTTTCTTT.

The rearrangement links TRBV5-1 to TRBJ1-2; weak D call: TRBD1 (6 bases). Trimming left V 3 bases short and J 3 bases short, with 12 bases between. CDR1 and CDR2 (germline): SGHRS, YFSETQ. This CDR3 comprises 14 residues. The CDR3 is CASSSLTGHYGYTF. The DNA for the CDR3 is TGCGCCAGCAGCTCCCTTACAGGGCACTATGGCTACACCTTC.

V usage is TRBV9 and J usage is TRBJ2-1; D might be TRBD2 (6 bases). V lost 4 bases and J lost 3, with 17 bases in between. CDR1 and CDR2 from the germline V gene are SGDLS and YYNGEE. The length of the CDR3 is 16 residues. CDR3 protein: CASSPIGGGFYNEQFF. In DNA form, the CDR3 reads TGTGCCAGCAGCCCCATTGGGGGAGGCTTCTACAATGAGCAGTTCTTC.

V gene TRBV30 combines with J gene TRBJ1-6, with 7 bases matching TRBD1. The V gene end was trimmed by 5 bases and the J gene end by 10 bases; junction bases not matched to a gene: 5. In germline, CDR1 is GTSNPN, CDR2 SVGIG (reference sequence). This CDR3 contains 12 residues. CDR3 amino acids: CAWDRDNSPLHF. The CDR3 DNA sequence: TGTGCCTGGGACAGGGACAACTCACCCCTCCACTTT.

The table lists this clone with a few counts. This chain links TRBV27 with TRBJ1-5; possibly TRBD1 for D (6 bases). This CDR3 has 14 amino acids. Germline V gives CDR1 MNHEY, CDR2 SMNVEV (reference sequence). Trimming pared 1 base from V and 5 bases from J, leaving 9 bases between. CDR3: CASSLLGGDQPQHF. The DNA of the CDR3 is TGTGCCAGCAGTTTATTAGGGGGAGATCAGCCCCAGCATTTT.

This chain connects TRBV6-1 to TRBJ2-3; D may be TRBD1 (5 bases). Looked up from germline, CDR1 is MNHNS and CDR2 is SASEGT. Deletions cut 2 bases from V and 2 bases from J, with 8 bases between. CDR3 length: 14 residues. The CDR3 region is CASSERGHTDTQYF. The CDR3 DNA sequence: TGTGCCAGCAGTGAAAGGGGCCACACAGATACGCAGTATTTT.

The chain is built from TRBV19 and TRBJ2-4; maybe TRBD2 (6 bases). With 7 bases removed from V and 10 bases from J, the gap between germline ends came to 14 bases. From germline, CDR1 is LNHDA and CDR2 SQIVND (reference sequence). There are 12 residues in the CDR3. Here the CDR3 reads CASTGTPDIQYF. CDR3 DNA sequence: TGTGCCAGTACCGGGACTCCCGATATTCAGTACTTC.

The rearrangement joins TRBV20-1 to TRBJ2-1; 7 bases line up with TRBD1. The ends lost 3 bases at V and 8 bases at J; junction bases unmatched: 10. This CDR3 comprises 14 residues. Germline V gene data show CDR1 as DFQATT and CDR2 as SNEGSKA (reference sequence). The CDR3 coding sequence is TGCAGTGCTAGTCGGCTAGCAGGGACAGATGAGCAGTTCTTC. It translates to CSASRLAGTDEQFF.

The chain couples TRBV5-6 to TRBJ2-1; 10 nucleotides line up with TRBD2. V lost 6 bases, J lost 9 bases, and 9 bases stayed unmatched. This CDR3 has 14 residues. Per germline, CDR1 SGHDT and CDR2 YYEEEE. The CDR3 DNA follows: TGTGCCAGCAACACCGGGACTAGCGACTCTGAGCAGTTCTTC. This codes for CASNTGTSDSEQFF.